This T cell receptor (beta chain) was recorded in a study of T cells in Graves' hyperthyroidism and ophthalmopathy. As regards this clonotype: Its antigen remains unknown.

V gave up 6 bases and J gave up 3 bases, with 10 bases separating them. Looked up from germline, CDR1 is KGHDR and CDR2 is SFDVKD. The CDR3 has 13 residues. Hyperthyroidism, newly diagnosed and lasting under 2 months, affected patients aged 18 to 65. Amplification of TCR beta CDR3 regions used RNA as the template. Initially, a first-round RT-PCR of the TCR CDR3 employed the HTBI primer set. TCRdb used MiXCR to reprocess the multiplex PCR reads, holding one entry per CDR3 protein. The table records 300,000 or so distinct CDR3 sequences, roughly 17% of them present only once. Study-level points and caveats: The model foresaw ophthalmopathy a median roughly 6.6 months prior to onset. Classification by a 13 V-J model distinguished ophthalmopathy from stable hyperthyroidism. Most expanded thyroid clonotypes above 0.001 recurred in blood.

The specimen was blood. The chain combines TRBV24-1 with TRBJ1-2; no reliable D call. The TCR comes from a man aged 25-45 years with Graves' hyperthyroidism. The CDR3 sequence: CATSLGYDYGYTF. DNA for the CDR3: TGTGCCACCAGTCTAGGTTACGACTATGGCTACACCTTC.